The present T cell receptor beta chain was sequenced within a study of cytomegalovirus exposure and HLA in healthy donors. Note on this clone: Its target is not known.

Overall study findings and caveats: A later analysis by the authors found several of the most significant clusters apparently linked to common viral pathogens. Information on immune exposure was restricted to one variable (CMV serostatus). In a later analysis, most CMV-associated TCR beta chains appeared HLA-restricted.

This CDR3 has 17 residues. The germline CDR1 and CDR2 sequences are SGHAT and FQNNGV. Trimming shortened V by 3 bases and J by 1 base, and 17 bases separated the two germline ends. The PCR had 60 Vbeta and 13 Jbeta primers. Assay used: immunoSEQ multiplex PCR; TCRdb lists only in-frame clones, some missing. This sample has under 150,000 clones, with around 78% found just once. The sequencing input was PBMCs. V is TRBV11-2 and J is TRBJ2-3, with D perhaps TRBD1 (6 bases). This clonotype originated in a woman in her twenties or thirties in good health and CMV-seropositive. CDR3 bases: TGTGCCAGCAGCTTGGTGCTTGGGGGCAGGGGCACAGATACGCAGTATTTT. Its translation is CASSLVLGGRGTDTQYF. Combining the CDR3 with reference TRBV11-2 and TRBJ2-3 gives the whole variable domain EAGVAQSPRYKIIEKRQSVAFWCNPISGHATLYWYQQILGQGPKLLIQFQNNGVVDDSQLPKDRFSAERLKGVDSTLKIQPAKLEDSAVYLCASSLVLGGRGTDTQYFGPGTRLTVL.